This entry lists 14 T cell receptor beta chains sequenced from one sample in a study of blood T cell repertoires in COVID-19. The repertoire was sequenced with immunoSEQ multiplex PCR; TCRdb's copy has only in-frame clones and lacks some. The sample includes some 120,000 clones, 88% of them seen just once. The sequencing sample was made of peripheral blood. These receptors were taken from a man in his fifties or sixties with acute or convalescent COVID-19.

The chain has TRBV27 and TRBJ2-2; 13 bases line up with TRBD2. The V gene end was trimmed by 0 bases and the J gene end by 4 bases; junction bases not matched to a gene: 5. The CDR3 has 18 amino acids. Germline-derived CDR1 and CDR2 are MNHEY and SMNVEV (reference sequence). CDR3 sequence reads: CASSLSRRTSGSTGELFF. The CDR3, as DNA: TGTGCCAGCAGTTTATCGAGGCGGACTAGCGGGAGCACCGGGGAGCTGTTTTTT.

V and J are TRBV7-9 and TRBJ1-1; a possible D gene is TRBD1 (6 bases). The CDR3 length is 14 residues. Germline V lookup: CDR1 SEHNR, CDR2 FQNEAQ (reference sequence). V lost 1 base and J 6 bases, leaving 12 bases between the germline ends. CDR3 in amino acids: CASSLEAQGAEAFF. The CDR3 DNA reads TGTGCCAGCAGCTTAGAGGCACAGGGCGCTGAAGCTTTCTTT. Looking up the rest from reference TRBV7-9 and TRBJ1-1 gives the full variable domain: DTGVSQNPRHKITKRGQNVTFRCDPISEHNRLYWYRQTLGQGPEFLTYFQNEAQLEKSRLLSDRFSAERPKGSFSTLEIQRTEQGDSAMYLCASSLEAQGAEAFFGQGTRLTVV.

Here the CDR3 DNA reads TGTGCCAGCAGCTGGGTCACTAGCGGGAGGGCCTACGAGCAGTACTTC. Residues: CASSWVTSGRAYEQYF. This rearrangement joins TRBV5-6 to TRBJ2-7; 13 bases line up with TRBD2. Germline V gene sequence: CDR1 SGHDT, CDR2 YYEEEE. This CDR3 has 16 residues. The J segment lost 2 bases and the V segment lost 3 bases, leaving 5 bases of the junction unmatched.

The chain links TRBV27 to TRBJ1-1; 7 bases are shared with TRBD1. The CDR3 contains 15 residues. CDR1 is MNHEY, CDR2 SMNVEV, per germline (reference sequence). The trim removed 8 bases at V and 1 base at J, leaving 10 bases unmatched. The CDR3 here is CASHRPGQANTEAFF. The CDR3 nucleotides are TGTGCCAGCCACCGACCCGGACAGGCGAACACTGAAGCTTTCTTT.

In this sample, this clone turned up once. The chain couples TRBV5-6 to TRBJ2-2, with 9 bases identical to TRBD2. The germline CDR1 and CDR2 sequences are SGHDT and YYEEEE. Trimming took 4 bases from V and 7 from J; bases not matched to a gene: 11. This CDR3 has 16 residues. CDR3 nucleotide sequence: TGTGCCAGCAGCGATAGCGGGGGCCAGCTTAGCGGGGAGCTGTTTTTT. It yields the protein CASSDSGGQLSGELFF.

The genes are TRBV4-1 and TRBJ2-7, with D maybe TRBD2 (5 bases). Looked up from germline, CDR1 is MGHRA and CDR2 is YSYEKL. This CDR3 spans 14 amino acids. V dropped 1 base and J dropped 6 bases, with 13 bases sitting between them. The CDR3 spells CASSQVPSGVEQYF. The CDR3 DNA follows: TGCGCCAGCAGCCAAGTACCCAGCGGTGTCGAGCAGTACTTC.

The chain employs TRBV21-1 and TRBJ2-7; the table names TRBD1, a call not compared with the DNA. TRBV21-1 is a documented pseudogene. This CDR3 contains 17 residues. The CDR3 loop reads CASSKGTVLYTDYEQYF. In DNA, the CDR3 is TGTGCCAGCAGCAAAGGGACAGTCCTATATACCGATTACGAGCAGTACTTC.

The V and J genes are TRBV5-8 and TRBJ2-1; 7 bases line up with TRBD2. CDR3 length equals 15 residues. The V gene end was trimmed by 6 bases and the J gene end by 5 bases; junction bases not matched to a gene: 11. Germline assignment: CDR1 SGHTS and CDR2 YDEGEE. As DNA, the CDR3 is TGTGCCAGCACCCCGTTAGCGGGTTCGAACAATGAGCAGTTCTTC. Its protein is CASTPLAGSNNEQFF.

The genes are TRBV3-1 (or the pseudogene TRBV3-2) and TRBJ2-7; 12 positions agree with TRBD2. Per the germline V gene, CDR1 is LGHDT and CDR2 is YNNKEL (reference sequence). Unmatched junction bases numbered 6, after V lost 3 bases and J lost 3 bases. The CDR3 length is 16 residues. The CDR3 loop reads CASSHVRLAGDYEQYF. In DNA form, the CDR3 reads TGTGCCAGCAGCCACGTCCGACTAGCGGGGGACTACGAGCAGTACTTC.

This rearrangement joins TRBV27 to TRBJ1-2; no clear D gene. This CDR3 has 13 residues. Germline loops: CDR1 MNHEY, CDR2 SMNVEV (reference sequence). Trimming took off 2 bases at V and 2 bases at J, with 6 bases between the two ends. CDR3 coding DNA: TGTGCCAGCAGTTTACGGGAGAACTATGGCTACACCTTC. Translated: CASSLRENYGYTF.

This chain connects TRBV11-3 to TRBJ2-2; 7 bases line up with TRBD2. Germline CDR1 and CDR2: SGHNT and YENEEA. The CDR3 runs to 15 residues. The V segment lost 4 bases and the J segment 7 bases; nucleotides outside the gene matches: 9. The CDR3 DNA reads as TGTGCCAGCAGCTCCCCTGGCGGGAGTATCGGGGAGCTGTTTTTT. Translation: CASSSPGGSIGELFF.

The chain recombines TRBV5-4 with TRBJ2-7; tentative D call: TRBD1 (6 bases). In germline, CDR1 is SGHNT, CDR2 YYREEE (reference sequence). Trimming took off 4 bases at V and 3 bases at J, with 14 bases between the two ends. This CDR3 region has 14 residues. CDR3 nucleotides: TGTGCCAGCAGCGCCTCCGGGACAATCTACGAGCAGTACTTC. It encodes CASSASGTIYEQYF.

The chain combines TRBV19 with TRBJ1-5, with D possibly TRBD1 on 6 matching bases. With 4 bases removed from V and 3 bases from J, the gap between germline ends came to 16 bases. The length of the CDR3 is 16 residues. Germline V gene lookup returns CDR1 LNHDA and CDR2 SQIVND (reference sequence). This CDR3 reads CASSRTTGPHNQPQHF. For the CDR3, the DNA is TGTGCCAGTAGTAGAACAACAGGGCCACACAATCAGCCCCAGCATTTT.

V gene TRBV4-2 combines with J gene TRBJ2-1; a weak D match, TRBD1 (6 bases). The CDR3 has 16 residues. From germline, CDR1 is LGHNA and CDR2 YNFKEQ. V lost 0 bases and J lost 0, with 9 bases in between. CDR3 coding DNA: TGTGCCAGCAGCCAAGACCCAGGGGTCTCCTACAATGAGCAGTTCTTC. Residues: CASSQDPGVSYNEQFF.